A selection of T cell receptor beta chains follows, all from one sample in a study of CD8 T cells in ankylosing spondylitis. TCRdb re-analysed the 5' RACE reads in MiXCR, keeping a single row per CDR3 protein. Of just over 150,000 distinct CDR3 sequences in the sample, about 16% were seen once. The sequenced sample consisted of blood, either unsorted or a sorted T cell fraction (not recorded which). Source of these receptors: a male donor with ankylosing spondylitis or in good health (not recorded which). The CDR3 runs from the conserved cysteine through the conserved F or W. The D gene is left open where the match is weak. Clone size appears in some rows only: once, few, many, or a class for an expanded clone.

D: TRBD1
length: 16
V: TRBV7-8
size: many
J: TRBJ2-2
DNA: TGTGCCAGCACCCCGGGCAGGGGGTCGCTCACCGGGGAGCTGTTTTTT
CDR3: CASTPGRGSLTGELFF

D: TRBD2
length: 19
V: TRBV12-3/TRBV12-4
size: few
J: TRBJ2-2
DNA: TGTGCCATCTGTCCCGGACTAAGCGGGAACCCGCCTTACACCGGGGAGCTGTTTTTT
CDR3: CAICPGLSGNPPYTGELFF

D: TRBD2
length: 14
V: TRBV20-1
size: many
J: TRBJ2-3
DNA: TGCAGTGCTACCTATAGCGGGGTCACAGATACGCAGTATTTT
CDR3: CSATYSGVTDTQYF

D: -
length: 13
V: TRBV5-1
size: many
J: TRBJ2-1
DNA: TGCGCCAGCAGCTTGGGTGACTATTATGAGCAGTTCTTC
CDR3: CASSLGDYYEQFF

D: TRBD1
length: 15
V: TRBV5-4
size: -
J: TRBJ1-2
DNA: TGTGCCAGCAGCTTGGGGACAGGATTTAACTATGGCTACACCTTC
CDR3: CASSLGTGFNYGYTF

D: -
length: 14
V: TRBV5-6
size: many
J: TRBJ2-1
DNA: TGTGCCAGCAGCCGAGCTAGCAGGTACAATGAGCAGTTCTTC
CDR3: CASSRASRYNEQFF

D: -
length: 14
V: TRBV7-9
size: few
J: TRBJ1-5
DNA: TGTGCCAGCAGCGACGGGACGGGCAATCAGCCCCAGCATTTT
CDR3: CASSDGTGNQPQHF

D: TRBD1
length: 16
V: TRBV29-1
size: -
J: TRBJ2-1
DNA: TGCAGCGTTGGAGGGGTGGGACAGACTTCCTACAATGAGCAGTTCTTC
CDR3: CSVGGVGQTSYNEQFF

D: TRBD1
length: 14
V: TRBV5-1
size: many
J: TRBJ2-7
DNA: TGCGCCAGCAGCTTACAGGGGGTCACCTACGAGCAGTACTTC
CDR3: CASSLQGVTYEQYF

D: TRBD2
length: 16
V: TRBV13
size: few
J: TRBJ2-2
DNA: TGTGCCAGCAGCTTAGTAGCGGGAGATAACACCGGGGAGCTGTTTTTT
CDR3: CASSLVAGDNTGELFF

D: TRBD2
length: 14
V: TRBV11-2
size: few
J: TRBJ2-7
DNA: TGTGCCAGCAGCCTCGGGACTAGTCCGTACGAGCAGTACTTC
CDR3: CASSLGTSPYEQYF

D: TRBD1
length: 18
V: TRBV24-1
size: -
J: TRBJ2-2
DNA: TGTGCCACCAGTGATTTGCAGGGGGCGAGGTTTGACACCGGGGAGCTGTTTTTT
CDR3: CATSDLQGARFDTGELFF

D: -
length: 16
V: TRBV24-1
size: few
J: TRBJ2-1
DNA: TGTGCCACCAGCGATTTGCGGGATGATTCCTACAATGAGCAGTTCTTC
CDR3: CATSDLRDDSYNEQFF

D: TRBD2
length: 15
V: TRBV12-3/TRBV12-4
size: -
J: TRBJ2-7
DNA: TGTGCCAGCAGTTTAATGGGACTAGGTCCCTACGAGCAGTACTTC
CDR3: CASSLMGLGPYEQYF

D: -
length: 12
V: TRBV10-3
size: -
J: TRBJ1-6
DNA: TGTGCCATCAGCCGAGGGGATTCACCCCTCCACTTT
CDR3: CAISRGDSPLHF

D: TRBD2
length: 15
V: TRBV7-9
size: -
J: TRBJ2-2
DNA: TGTGCCAGCAGAACTAGCGGGAGACGGCTCGGGGAGCTGTTTTTT
CDR3: CASRTSGRRLGELFF

D: -
length: 10
V: TRBV20-1
size: few
J: TRBJ2-3
DNA: TGCAGTGTGGGGCTCCTAACGCAGTATTTT
CDR3: CSVGLLTQYF

D: -
length: 16
V: TRBV18
size: few
J: TRBJ1-4
DNA: TGTGCCAGCTCACCTGTGTACAGGACTTCTAATGAAAAACTGTTTTTT
CDR3: CASSPVYRTSNEKLFF

D: TRBD1
length: 16
V: TRBV9
size: few
J: TRBJ1-3
DNA: TGTGCCAGCAGCGTCTCGGGACAGATCTCTGGAAACACCATATATTTT
CDR3: CASSVSGQISGNTIYF

D: TRBD1
length: 15
V: TRBV5-1
size: -
J: TRBJ1-1
DNA: TGCGCCAGCAGCTTGGAGCTTGCAGGGGGCTCCTCAGCTTTCTTT
CDR3: CASSLELAGGSSAFF

D: -
length: 14
V: TRBV12-3/TRBV12-4
size: many
J: TRBJ1-2
DNA: TGTGCCAGCAGTTTACAGGACGTTAGCTATGGCTACACCTTC
CDR3: CASSLQDVSYGYTF

D: -
length: 14
V: TRBV5-1
size: -
J: TRBJ2-3
DNA: TGCGCCAGCAGCTCGACAGTGGACACAGATACGCAGTATTTT
CDR3: CASSSTVDTDTQYF

D: TRBD2
length: 16
V: TRBV28
size: many
J: TRBJ2-1
DNA: TGTGCCAGCAGTTCCACAGGACTAGCTTGGGGGTATGAGCAGTTCTTC
CDR3: CASSSTGLAWGYEQFF

D: -
length: 14
V: TRBV4-3
size: -
J: TRBJ2-2
DNA: TGCGCCAGCAGCCAAGTTTCGAACACCGGGGAGCTGTTTTTT
CDR3: CASSQVSNTGELFF

D: TRBD1
length: 16
V: TRBV5-4
size: -
J: TRBJ2-4
DNA: TGTGCCAGCAGCCCCGATTGGGCTAGGGGGCGCGCCATTCAGTACTTC
CDR3: CASSPDWARGRAIQYF

D: TRBD2
length: 15
V: TRBV5-1
size: many
J: TRBJ2-7
DNA: TGCGCCAGCAGCTTGGGTGTTCTAGCGGACTACGAGCAGTACTTC
CDR3: CASSLGVLADYEQYF

D: -
length: 14
V: TRBV12-3/TRBV12-4
size: -
J: TRBJ2-7
DNA: TGTGCCAGCCGGTCGCGTGGCGGTTTCTACGAGCAGTACTTC
CDR3: CASRSRGGFYEQYF

D: TRBD1
length: 13
V: TRBV12-3/TRBV12-4
size: many
J: TRBJ2-7
DNA: TGTGCCAGCAGTCCTGGACAGGAGGCCGAGCAGTACTTC
CDR3: CASSPGQEAEQYF

D: -
length: 15
V: TRBV10-3
size: many
J: TRBJ1-3
DNA: TGTGCCATCAGTGCGGGGACAAGGCCAGGAAACACCATATATTTT
CDR3: CAISAGTRPGNTIYF

D: -
length: 13
V: TRBV28
size: -
J: TRBJ1-4
DNA: TGTGCCAGCAGTTTAGGGAGAGTTGAAAAACTGTTTTTT
CDR3: CASSLGRVEKLFF

D: -
length: 13
V: TRBV28
size: -
J: TRBJ1-5
DNA: TGTGCCAGCAGTTTTGCTAGCAATCAGCCCCAGCATTTT
CDR3: CASSFASNQPQHF

D: -
length: 12
V: TRBV30
size: few
J: TRBJ1-2
DNA: TGTGCCTGGAGTCGGGGGCCTTATGGCTACACCTTC
CDR3: CAWSRGPYGYTF

D: TRBD2
length: 16
V: TRBV5-1
size: few
J: TRBJ2-1
DNA: TGCGCCAGCAGCCAGAAGGGACTAGCGGGACTCAATGAGCAGTTCTTC
CDR3: CASSQKGLAGLNEQFF

D: -
length: 16
V: TRBV11-2
size: many
J: TRBJ1-2
DNA: TGTGCCAGCAGCTTAGCCGTCAGCTACCTAACTAATGGCTACACCTTC
CDR3: CASSLAVSYLTNGYTF

D: -
length: 12
V: TRBV10-3
size: once
J: TRBJ2-5
DNA: TGTGCCATCAGTGACAGGGGAGAGACCCAGTACTTC
CDR3: CAISDRGETQYF

D: TRBD1
length: 17
V: TRBV20-1
size: -
J: TRBJ2-3
DNA: TGCTGTGCTAGAGATCGGACAGGGAGTCCTAGCACAGATACGCAGTATTTT
CDR3: CCARDRTGSPSTDTQYF

D: -
length: 14
V: TRBV12-3/TRBV12-4
size: -
J: TRBJ2-1
DNA: TGTGCCAGTCGAGAGGGGCCGTCCTACAATGAGCAGTTCTTC
CDR3: CASREGPSYNEQFF

D: -
length: 15
V: TRBV7-2
size: -
J: TRBJ2-4
DNA: TGTGCCAGCAGCGAAGGTTCGTGGCCCAAAAACATTCAGTACTTC
CDR3: CASSEGSWPKNIQYF

D: -
length: 13
V: TRBV10-3
size: -
J: TRBJ2-5
DNA: TGTGCCATCAGTGACAGAAAGAAAGAGACCCAGTACTTC
CDR3: CAISDRKKETQYF

D: TRBD2
length: 15
V: TRBV28
size: -
J: TRBJ2-7
DNA: TGTGCCAGCAGTCACATAGCGGGAGGGATCTACGAGCAGTACTTC
CDR3: CASSHIAGGIYEQYF